The 30 T cell receptor beta chains below come from one sample, sequenced in a study of blood T cell repertoires in COVID-19. Generated by immunoSEQ multiplex PCR, the TCRdb table keeps only in-frame clones and is missing some. The sample records about 220,000 clones, around 91% being singletons. The material sequenced was PBMCs or T cells enriched from blood (not recorded which). The receptors were sampled from a woman under 30 in a cohort exposed to, infected with or recovered from COVID-19 (not recorded which).

V and J are TRBV28 and TRBJ1-5; D gene uncertain. The V gene's germline CDR1 is MDHEN and CDR2 SYDVKM. Trimming left V 7 bases short and J 15 bases short, with 25 bases between. This CDR3 spans 14 amino acids. The CDR3 DNA sequence: TGTGCCAGCAATCTCGCCAAATCGGCGGTAGGAAGGCATTTT. It translates to CASNLAKSAVGRHF.

The V and J genes are TRBV11-2 and TRBJ1-6, with D perhaps matching TRBD1 (5 bases). V was clipped by 0 bases and J by 6 bases, with 9 bases between them. The CDR3 contains 15 residues. The germline V gene has CDR1 SGHAT and CDR2 FQNNGV. The CDR3 region is CASSLDRVGNSPLHF. Here the CDR3 DNA reads TGTGCCAGCAGCTTAGACAGGGTCGGTAATTCACCCCTCCACTTT.

In the case of this clone: The same CDR3 arises from other DNA sequences in this sample as well. V and J are TRBV24-1 and TRBJ2-1, with 11 bases matching TRBD1. Germline lookup yields CDR1 KGHDR and CDR2 SFDVKD. Germline trimming cut 4 bases from V and 4 bases from J; bases unmatched to any gene: 5. The CDR3 is 16 residues long. The CDR3 loop is CATSDPDRGLYNEQFF. CDR3 bases: TGTGCCACCAGTGACCCGGACAGGGGGCTGTACAATGAGCAGTTCTTC.

The chain links TRBV14 to TRBJ1-3, with D unresolved. Germline assignment: CDR1 SGHDN and CDR2 FVKESK. Trimming cost V 4 bases and J 2 bases, with 6 bases left between them. The CDR3 runs 13 residues. The CDR3 DNA reads as TGTGCCAGCAGCCCACTAACTGGAAACACCATATATTTT. It is translated as CASSPLTGNTIYF.

Regarding this clone: Relative to the germline gene, one junction end is altered; a read error may explain this. The chain uses TRBV5-4 and TRBJ2-7, with 7 bases that match TRBD2. Germline V gene lookup returns CDR1 SGHNT and CDR2 YYREEE (reference sequence). This CDR3 has 15 amino acids. CDR3 sequence reads: CASSRGDFGSDEQYF. In DNA form, the CDR3 reads TGTGCCAGCAGCCGGGGGGACTTTGGCTCCGACGAGCAGTACTTC. The entire variable domain, with the rest obtained from reference TRBV5-4 and TRBJ2-7, is as follows: ETGVTQSPTHLIKTRGQQVTLRCSSQSGHNTVSWYQQALGQGPQFIFQYYREEENGRGNFPPRFSGLQFPNYSSELNVNALELDDSALYLCASSRGDFGSDEQYFGPGTRLTVT.

This clone was seen a single time. V gene TRBV11-2 combines with J gene TRBJ1-1; no clear D gene. Germline V gene sequence: CDR1 SGHAT, CDR2 FQNNGV. The CDR3 is 16 residues long. V lost 1 base, J lost 1 base, and 13 bases lay in between. CDR3 protein: CASSLVLVDSNTEAFF. The CDR3 nucleotides are TGTGCCAGCAGCTTAGTTCTGGTAGACTCGAACACTGAAGCTTTCTTT.

V and J are TRBV19 and TRBJ1-1; a possible D gene is TRBD1 (6 bases). Germline V CDR1 and CDR2: LNHDA, SQIVND (reference sequence). This CDR3 has 15 residues. V shed 3 bases and J shed 4 bases, with 15 bases lying between them. CDR3 sequence reads: CASSMNRVSGTEAFF. Written as DNA, the CDR3 is TGTGCCAGTAGTATGAACAGGGTAAGCGGCACTGAAGCTTTCTTT.

This clone showed up just a few times. The J gene is TRBJ2-7, the V gene TRBV6-5; 9 nucleotides line up with TRBD1. The germline V gene has CDR1 MNHEY and CDR2 SVGAGI. The CDR3 contains 14 residues. Trimming took 6 bases from V and 3 from J; bases not matched to a gene: 6. The CDR3 coding sequence is TGTGCCAGCAGCGGACAGGGGTCCTACTACGAGCAGTACTTC. It codes for CASSGQGSYYEQYF.

This chain connects TRBV6-5 to TRBJ2-5, with TRBD1 matching 8 bases. CDR3 length: 13 amino acids. J gave up 5 bases and V 6 bases, and 5 bases lay outside the gene matches. Germline V gene data show CDR1 as MNHEY and CDR2 as SVGAGI. DNA of the CDR3: TGTGCCAGCAGCCGACAGGGGCGGGAGACCCAGTACTTC. Translating it yields CASSRQGRETQYF.

This sequence joins TRBV6-5 and TRBJ1-6, with D unresolved. V lost 5 bases, J lost 4 bases, and 12 bases lay in between. CDR1 is MNHEY, CDR2 SVGAGI, per germline. The CDR3 covers 15 residues. CDR3 in amino acids: CASSPLPGYNSPLHF. CDR3 DNA: TGTGCCAGCAGTCCATTACCGGGGTATAATTCACCCCTCCACTTT.

This chain connects TRBV4-1 to TRBJ1-6, with a tentative D call TRBD1 (6 bases). This CDR3 is 16 amino acids long. Between the trimmed V and J ends, which lost 4 bases and 3 bases, there was a span of 13 bases. From germline, CDR1 is MGHRA and CDR2 YSYEKL. CDR3 sequence: CASSPLRTDYNSPLHF. CDR3 nucleotides: TGCGCCAGCAGCCCTCTCAGGACAGACTATAATTCACCCCTCCACTTT.

The J gene is TRBJ2-5, the V gene TRBV5-4; 8 nucleotides align to TRBD1. V gave up 3 bases and J gave up 5 bases; unmatched junction bases: 3. There are 13 residues in the CDR3. CDR1 is SGHNT, CDR2 YYREEE, per germline (reference sequence). CDR3 region: CASSSRGRETQYF. As DNA, the CDR3 is TGTGCCAGCAGCTCCAGGGGGCGGGAGACCCAGTACTTC.

J is TRBJ1-2 and V is TRBV5-4; no reliable D call. This CDR3 has 14 amino acids. Per the germline V gene, CDR1 is SGHNT and CDR2 is YYREEE (reference sequence). Trimming left V 3 bases short and J 5 bases short, with 14 bases between. The CDR3 protein is CASSSYLSNYGYTF. The DNA of the CDR3 is TGTGCCAGCAGCTCGTATCTAAGTAATTATGGCTACACCTTC.

The chain links TRBV6-5 to TRBJ2-1; no reliable D call. Looked up from germline, CDR1 is MNHEY and CDR2 is SVGAGI. The V and J ends lost 0 bases and 1 base respectively, with 7 bases between them. CDR3 length equals 15 residues. The CDR3 loop is CASSYSGRSYNEQFF. In DNA, the CDR3 is TGTGCCAGCAGTTACTCGGGCAGATCCTACAATGAGCAGTTCTTC.

The chain joins TRBV7-3 to TRBJ2-7; D may be TRBD2 (5 bases). The germline V and J ends were trimmed by 2 bases and 5 bases, with 10 bases remaining between them. The CDR3 totals 13 residues. Germline CDR1 and CDR2: SGHTA and FQGTGA. CDR3 coding DNA: TGTGCCAGCAGCTTATCCCACGGGGACGAGCAGTACTTC. Its protein is CASSLSHGDEQYF.

The CDR3 loop reads CASSLGRGAGNTIYF. In nucleotides, the CDR3 is TGTGCCAGCAGCTTAGGCCGGGGGGCCGGAAACACCATATATTTT. The chain employs TRBV11-2 and TRBJ1-3; D may be TRBD1 (6 bases). Germline V gene sequence: CDR1 SGHAT, CDR2 FQNNGV. CDR3 length: 15 amino acids. Trimming pared 1 base from V and 4 bases from J, leaving 11 bases between.

The chain is built from TRBV27 and TRBJ1-2; 7 nucleotides align to TRBD1. Germline V gene lookup returns CDR1 MNHEY and CDR2 SMNVEV (reference sequence). V gave up 3 bases and J gave up 2 bases; unmatched junction bases: 6. The CDR3 is 15 amino acids. The CDR3 sequence is CASSFLDRSNYGYTF. The CDR3 bases are TGTGCCAGCAGTTTTCTGGACAGGAGCAACTATGGCTACACCTTC.

This chain connects TRBV2 to TRBJ2-7; a possible D gene is TRBD2 (6 bases). The ends were cut back, 8 bases at V and 1 base at J, with 12 bases in the middle. CDR3 length: 13 residues. Germline lookup yields CDR1 SNHLY and CDR2 FYNNEI. The DNA of the CDR3 is TGTGCCAGCGACGAGCGGGTATCCTACGAGCAGTACTTC. This encodes CASDERVSYEQYF.

V gene TRBV10-3 combines with J gene TRBJ2-1; D gene ambiguous. There are 12 residues in the CDR3. Germline loops: CDR1 ENHRY, CDR2 SYGVKD. Trimming took 5 bases from V and 6 from J, leaving 8 bases between them. In nucleotides, the CDR3 is TGTGCCATCAGTCCTAACGTCAATGAGCAGTTCTTC. Its protein is CAISPNVNEQFF.

This chain joins TRBV12-3 or TRBV12-4 and TRBJ1-5; 10 bases match TRBD1. The ends lost 8 bases at V and 4 bases at J; junction bases unmatched: 2. The CDR3 sequence is 13 residues long. In DNA, the CDR3 is TGTGCCAGCGGACAGGGGGTTAATCAGCCCCAGCATTTT. Protein product: CASGQGVNQPQHF.

The gene calls are TRBV29-1 and TRBJ2-2, with D maybe TRBD2 (5 bases). Trimming took 3 bases from V and 0 from J, leaving 5 bases between them. The CDR3 loop spans 13 amino acids. The germline CDR1 and CDR2 sequences are SQVTM and ANQGSEA. The CDR3 loop reads CSVERANTGELFF. Here the CDR3 DNA reads TGCAGCGTTGAGAGGGCGAACACCGGGGAGCTGTTTTTT.

The chain joins TRBV19 to TRBJ1-2, with TRBD1 matching over 9 bases. Germline values: CDR1 LNHDA, CDR2 SQIVND (reference sequence). The CDR3 runs 14 residues. With 1 base clipped from V and 6 bases from J, the junction kept 3 bases outside the gene matches. The CDR3 loop is CASSIVGTGHGYTF. CDR3 DNA: TGTGCCAGTAGTATAGTGGGGACAGGGCATGGCTACACCTTC.

The chain joins TRBV6-1 to TRBJ1-5; 8 positions agree with TRBD1. The V gene end was trimmed by 0 bases and the J gene end by 1 base; junction bases not matched to a gene: 5. CDR1 and CDR2 (germline): MNHNS, SASEGT. The CDR3 spans 17 residues. CDR3 coding DNA: TGTGCCAGCAGTGAAGCCCCCGGACAGGGCAGCAATCAGCCCCAGCATTTT. This translates into CASSEAPGQGSNQPQHF.

The chain uses TRBV7-3 and TRBJ1-1; 10 bases line up with TRBD1. CDR3 length: 15 residues. CDR1 is SGHTA, CDR2 FQGTGA, per germline. V shed 5 bases and J 0 bases; nucleotides not matched to a gene: 3. The CDR3 DNA follows: TGTGCCAGCAGCCCAGGGACAGGGGTGAACACTGAAGCTTTCTTT. Amino acid sequence: CASSPGTGVNTEAFF.

The chain carries TRBV2 and TRBJ2-5; D gene unclear. With 5 bases removed from V and 7 bases from J, the gap between germline ends came to 20 bases. Germline values: CDR1 SNHLY, CDR2 FYNNEI. The CDR3 contains 15 residues. This CDR3 is CASSSGSGGIGTQYF. The DNA for the CDR3 is TGTGCCAGCAGTTCTGGGTCAGGTGGTATTGGGACCCAGTACTTC.

V is TRBV3-1 (or the pseudogene TRBV3-2) and J is TRBJ1-3, with TRBD1 as a possible D gene (5 bases). The CDR3 runs to 13 residues. V was shortened by 4 bases and J by 4 bases, with 8 bases between the two germline ends. CDR1 and CDR2 from the germline V gene are LGHDT and YNNKEL (reference sequence). This CDR3 is CASSPTAGNTIYF. CDR3 bases: TGTGCCAGCAGCCCGACAGCCGGAAACACCATATATTTT.

The CDR3 reads CASTVPRGGDGYTF. In DNA form, the CDR3 reads TGTGCCAGCACTGTCCCCCGGGGAGGAGATGGCTACACCTTC. The V call is TRBV6-5, the J call TRBJ1-2; D gene ambiguous. V lost 7 bases and J 6 bases, leaving 18 bases between the germline ends. The germline V gene encodes CDR1 MNHEY and CDR2 SVGAGI. The CDR3 totals 14 residues.

This chain connects TRBV11-2 to TRBJ1-6, with D tentatively TRBD1 (5 bases). Between the trimmed V and J ends, which lost 0 bases and 8 bases, there was a span of 5 bases. Per the germline V gene, CDR1 is SGHAT and CDR2 is FQNNGV. The CDR3 has 13 amino acids. The CDR3 nucleotides are TGTGCCAGCAGCTTAGAGACAGATTCACCCCTCCACTTT. Amino acid sequence: CASSLETDSPLHF. The variable domain in full, with the rest retrieved from reference TRBV11-2 and TRBJ1-6, is EAGVAQSPRYKIIEKRQSVAFWCNPISGHATLYWYQQILGQGPKLLIQFQNNGVVDDSQLPKDRFSAERLKGVDSTLKIQPAKLEDSAVYLCASSLETDSPLHFGNGTRLTVT.

This clone is a singleton in its sample. The chain couples TRBV19 to TRBJ2-1, with D uncertain. CDR1 and CDR2 from the germline V gene are LNHDA and SQIVND (reference sequence). This CDR3 has 12 residues. V was pared by 5 bases and J by 5 bases, with 7 bases between. The CDR3: CASSFLDNEQFF. The CDR3 DNA is TGTGCCAGTAGTTTCCTAGACAATGAGCAGTTCTTC.

V usage is TRBV6-5 and J usage is TRBJ1-4; D is perhaps TRBD1 (5 bases). Per germline, CDR1 MNHEY and CDR2 SVGAGI. With 4 bases removed from V and 8 bases from J, the gap between germline ends came to 11 bases. The CDR3 is 13 amino acids. CDR3 bases: TGTGCCAGCAGTTTGACAGTAGAAGAAAAACTGTTTTTT. Protein sequence: CASSLTVEEKLFF.